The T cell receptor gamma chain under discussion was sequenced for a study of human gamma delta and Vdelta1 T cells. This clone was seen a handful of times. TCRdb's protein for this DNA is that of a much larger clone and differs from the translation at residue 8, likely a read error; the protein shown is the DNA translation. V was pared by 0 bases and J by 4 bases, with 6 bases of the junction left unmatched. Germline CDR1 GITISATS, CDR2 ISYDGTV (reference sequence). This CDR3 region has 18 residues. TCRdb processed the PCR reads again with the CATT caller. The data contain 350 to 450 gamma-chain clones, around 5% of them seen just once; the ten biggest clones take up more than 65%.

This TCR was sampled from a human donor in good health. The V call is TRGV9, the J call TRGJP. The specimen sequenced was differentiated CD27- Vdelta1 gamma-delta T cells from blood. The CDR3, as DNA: TGTGCCTTGTGGGAGGTGATCACCCAAGAGTTGGGCAAAAAAATCAAGGTATTT. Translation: CALWEVITQELGKKIKVF.